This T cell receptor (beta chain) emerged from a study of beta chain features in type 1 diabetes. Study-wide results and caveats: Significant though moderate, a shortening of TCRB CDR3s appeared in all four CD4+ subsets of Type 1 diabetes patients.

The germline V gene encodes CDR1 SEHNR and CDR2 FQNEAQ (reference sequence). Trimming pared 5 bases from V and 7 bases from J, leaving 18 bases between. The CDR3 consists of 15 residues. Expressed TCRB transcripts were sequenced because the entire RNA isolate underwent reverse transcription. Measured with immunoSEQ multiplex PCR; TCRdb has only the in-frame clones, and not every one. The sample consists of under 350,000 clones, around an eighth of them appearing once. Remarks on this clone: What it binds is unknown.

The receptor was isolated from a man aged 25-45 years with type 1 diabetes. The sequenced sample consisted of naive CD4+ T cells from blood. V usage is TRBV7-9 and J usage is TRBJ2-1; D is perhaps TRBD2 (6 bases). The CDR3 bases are TGTGCCAGCAGCCACAGCCCGGGAGTCGATAATGAGCAGTTCTTC. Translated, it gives CASSHSPGVDNEQFF. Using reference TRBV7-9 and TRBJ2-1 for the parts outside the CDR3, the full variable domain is DTGVSQNPRHKITKRGQNVTFRCDPISEHNRLYWYRQTLGQGPEFLTYFQNEAQLEKSRLLSDRFSAERPKGSFSTLEIQRTEQGDSAMYLCASSHSPGVDNEQFFGPGTRLTVL.